The TCR beta chain under discussion was sequenced for a study of blood T cell repertoires in COVID-19. Looking at the study overall: Samples representing acute and convalescent COVID-19 were sourced from the United States, Italy and Spain.

The CDR3 extends over 18 amino acids. Germline assignment: CDR1 SGHRS and CDR2 YFSETQ. Trimming shortened V by 1 base and J by 3 bases, and 17 bases separated the two germline ends. Sequencing was performed with immunoSEQ multiplex PCR; in TCRdb, only in-frame clones are kept and a portion is missing. The sample consists of over 100,000 clones, approximately 86% of them appearing once. The receptor was derived from a woman in her 70s with COVID-19, enrolled during active disease. This sequence joins TRBV5-1 and TRBJ2-6, with D tentatively TRBD1 (6 bases). The sequencing sample was made of peripheral blood. CDR3 nucleotide sequence: TGCGCCAGCAGCTTGAGATATGGGGGCCCGGATGGGGCCAACGTCCTGACTTTC. It is translated as CASSLRYGGPDGANVLTF.